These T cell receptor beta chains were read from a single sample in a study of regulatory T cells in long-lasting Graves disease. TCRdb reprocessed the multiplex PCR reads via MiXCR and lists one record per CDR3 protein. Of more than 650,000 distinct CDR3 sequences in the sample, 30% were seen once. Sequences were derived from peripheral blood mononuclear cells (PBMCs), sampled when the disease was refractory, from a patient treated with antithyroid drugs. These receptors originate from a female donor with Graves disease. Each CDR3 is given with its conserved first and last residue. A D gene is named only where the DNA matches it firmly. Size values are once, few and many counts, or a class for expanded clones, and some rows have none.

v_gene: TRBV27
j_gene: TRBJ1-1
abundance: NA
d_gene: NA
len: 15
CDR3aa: CVSSPISGVYTEAFF
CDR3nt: TGTGTCAGCAGTCCGATCTCAGGGGTGTACACTGAAGCTTTCTTT

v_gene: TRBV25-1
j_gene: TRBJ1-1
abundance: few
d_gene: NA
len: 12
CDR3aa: CASSVTGLGAFF
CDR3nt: TGTGCCAGCAGTGTTACAGGGCTTGGAGCTTTCTTT

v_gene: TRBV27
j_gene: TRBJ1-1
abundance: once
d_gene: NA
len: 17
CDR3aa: CASSIGDSLHKSGEAFF
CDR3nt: TGTGCCAGCAGTATAGGTGACAGCCTTCATAAAAGCGGTGAAGCTTTCTTT

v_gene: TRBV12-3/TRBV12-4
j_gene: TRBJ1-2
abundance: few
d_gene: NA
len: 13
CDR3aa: CASSWGRRFGYTF
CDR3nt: TGTGCCAGCAGTTGGGGCCGACGATTTGGCTACACCTTC

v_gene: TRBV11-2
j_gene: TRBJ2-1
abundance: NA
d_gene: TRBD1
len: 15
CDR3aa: CASSRDRAIYDEQFF
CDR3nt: TGTGCCAGCAGCCGAGACAGGGCGATATACGATGAGCAGTTCTTC

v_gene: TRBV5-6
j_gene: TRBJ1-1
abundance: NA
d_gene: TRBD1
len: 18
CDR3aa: CASSLRGPGRIEDTEAFF
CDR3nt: TGTGCCAGCAGCTTAAGGGGGCCAGGGCGTATAGAGGACACTGAAGCTTTCTTT

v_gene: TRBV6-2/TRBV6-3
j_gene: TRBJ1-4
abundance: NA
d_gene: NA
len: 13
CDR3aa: CASAGFYNEKLFF
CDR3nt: TGTGCCAGCGCGGGGTTTTATAATGAAAAACTGTTTTTT

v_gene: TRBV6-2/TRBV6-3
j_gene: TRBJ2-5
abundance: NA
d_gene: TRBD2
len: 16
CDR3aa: CASSYSPSGRRETQYF
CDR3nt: TGTGCCAGCAGTTACTCTCCCAGCGGGAGGCGAGAGACCCAGTACTTC

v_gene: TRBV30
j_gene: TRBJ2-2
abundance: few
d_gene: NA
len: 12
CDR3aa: CAWSEGTGELFF
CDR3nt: TGTGCCTGGAGTGAAGGGACCGGGGAGCTGTTTTTT

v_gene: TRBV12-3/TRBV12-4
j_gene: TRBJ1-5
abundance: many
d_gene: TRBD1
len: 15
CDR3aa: CASRPTGRSNQPQHF
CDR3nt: TGTGCCAGCAGACCGACAGGGAGGAGCAATCAGCCCCAGCATTTT

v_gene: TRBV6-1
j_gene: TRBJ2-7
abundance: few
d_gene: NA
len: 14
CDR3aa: CASSEGVSYYEQYF
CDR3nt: TGTGCCAGCAGTGAAGGGGTCAGCTACTACGAGCAGTACTTC

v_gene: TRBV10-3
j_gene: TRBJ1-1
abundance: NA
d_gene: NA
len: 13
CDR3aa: CASRGIAYTEAFF
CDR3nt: TGTGCCTCGCGTGGGATAGCGTACACTGAAGCTTTCTTT

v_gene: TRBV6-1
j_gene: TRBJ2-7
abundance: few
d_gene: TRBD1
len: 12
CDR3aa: CASSHRGARQYF
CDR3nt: TGTGCCAGCAGTCACAGGGGGGCGAGGCAGTACTTC

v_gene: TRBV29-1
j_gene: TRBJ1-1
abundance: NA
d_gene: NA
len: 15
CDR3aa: CSVEGTGGRNTEAFF
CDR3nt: TGCAGCGTTGAGGGCACGGGGGGGCGGAACACTGAAGCTTTCTTT

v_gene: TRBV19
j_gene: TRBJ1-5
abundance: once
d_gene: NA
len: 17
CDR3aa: CASRGTGTRGGNQPQHF
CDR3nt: TGTGCCAGTAGGGGCACCGGGACCCGAGGAGGCAATCAGCCCCAGCATTTT

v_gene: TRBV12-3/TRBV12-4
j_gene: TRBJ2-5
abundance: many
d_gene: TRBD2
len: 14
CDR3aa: CASGTSGEQETQYF
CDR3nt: TGTGCCAGCGGGACTAGCGGAGAACAAGAGACCCAGTACTTC

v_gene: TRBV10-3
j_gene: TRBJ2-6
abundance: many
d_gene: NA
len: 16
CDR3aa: CAISGGSPSGANVLTF
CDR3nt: TGTGCCATCAGTGGCGGCAGCCCCTCTGGGGCCAACGTCCTGACTTTC

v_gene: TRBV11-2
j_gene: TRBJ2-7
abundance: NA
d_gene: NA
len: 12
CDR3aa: CASSLADAFRYF
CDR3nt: TGTGCCAGCAGCTTAGCGGACGCCTTCCGGTACTTC

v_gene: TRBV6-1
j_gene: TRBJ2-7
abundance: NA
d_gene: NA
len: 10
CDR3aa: CASGRGEQYF
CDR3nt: TGTGCCAGCGGCAGAGGCGAGCAGTACTTC

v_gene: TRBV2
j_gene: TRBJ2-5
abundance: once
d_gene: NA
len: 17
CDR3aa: CASSQSPSLGGQETQYF
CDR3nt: TGTGCCAGCAGCCAATCCCCCTCTTTGGGGGGCCAAGAGACCCAGTACTTC

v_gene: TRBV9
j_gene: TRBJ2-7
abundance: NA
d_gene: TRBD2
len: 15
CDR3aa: CASSHGGTGGYEQYF
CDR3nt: TGTGCCAGCAGCCATGGGGGGACGGGAGGATACGAGCAGTACTTC

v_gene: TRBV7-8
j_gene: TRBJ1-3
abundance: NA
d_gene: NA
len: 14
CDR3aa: CASSLLRGGNTIYF
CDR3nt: TGTGCCAGCAGCTTATTGCGGGGGGGAAACACCATATATTTT

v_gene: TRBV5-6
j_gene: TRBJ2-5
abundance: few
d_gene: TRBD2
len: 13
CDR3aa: CASSFASGETQYF
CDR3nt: TGTGCCAGCAGCTTCGCTAGCGGAGAGACCCAGTACTTC

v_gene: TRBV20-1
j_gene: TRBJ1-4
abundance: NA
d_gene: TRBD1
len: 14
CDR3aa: CSAAGTGGFGKLFF
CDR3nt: TGCAGTGCCGCTGGGACAGGGGGCTTCGGAAAACTGTTTTTT

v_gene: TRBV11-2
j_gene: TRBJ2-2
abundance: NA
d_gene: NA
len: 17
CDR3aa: CASSPRGPPYPTGELFF
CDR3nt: TGTGCCAGCAGCCCCCGAGGACCCCCTTATCCCACCGGGGAGCTGTTTTTT

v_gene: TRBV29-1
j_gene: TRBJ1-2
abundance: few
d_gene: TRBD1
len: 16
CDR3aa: CSVEGQGARERDGYTF
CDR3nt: TGCAGCGTTGAAGGACAGGGGGCGCGGGAACGCGATGGCTACACCTTC

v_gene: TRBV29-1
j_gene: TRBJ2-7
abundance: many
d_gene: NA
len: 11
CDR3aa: CSVATSYEQYF
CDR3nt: TGCAGCGTGGCGACTAGTTACGAGCAGTACTTC

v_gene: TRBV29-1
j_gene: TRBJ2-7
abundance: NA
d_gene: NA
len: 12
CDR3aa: CSVRDTSYEQYF
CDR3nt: TGCAGCGTTCGGGACACCTCCTACGAGCAGTACTTC

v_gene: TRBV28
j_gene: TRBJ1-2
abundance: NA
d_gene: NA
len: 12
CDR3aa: CASSMGNYGCTF
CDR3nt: TGTGCCAGCAGTATGGGCAACTATGGCTGCACCTTC

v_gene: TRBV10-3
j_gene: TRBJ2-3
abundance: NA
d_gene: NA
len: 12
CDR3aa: CAIRPDSHTQYF
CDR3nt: TGTGCCATCAGACCCGACAGCCATACGCAGTATTTT

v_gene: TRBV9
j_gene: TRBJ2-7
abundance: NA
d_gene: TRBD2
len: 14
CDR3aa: CASSVVGGRGEQYF
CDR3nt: TGTGCCAGCAGCGTAGTCGGCGGGAGGGGAGAGCAGTACTTC

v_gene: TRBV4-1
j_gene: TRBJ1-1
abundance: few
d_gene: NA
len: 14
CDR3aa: CASSQERANLKAFF
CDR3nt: TGCGCCAGCAGCCAAGAAAGGGCTAACCTGAAAGCTTTCTTT

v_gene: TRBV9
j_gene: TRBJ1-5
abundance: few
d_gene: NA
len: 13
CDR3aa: CASSVGLNQPQHF
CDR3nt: TGTGCCAGCAGCGTAGGGTTAAATCAGCCCCAGCATTTT

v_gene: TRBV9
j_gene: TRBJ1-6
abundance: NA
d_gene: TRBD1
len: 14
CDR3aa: CASSQRTGDSPLHF
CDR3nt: TGTGCCAGCAGCCAACGGACAGGGGATTCACCCCTCCACTTT

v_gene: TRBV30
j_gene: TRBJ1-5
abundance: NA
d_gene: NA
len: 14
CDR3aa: CAWSETVSNQPQHF
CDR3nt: TGTGCCTGGAGCGAGACTGTATCCAATCAGCCCCAGCATTTT